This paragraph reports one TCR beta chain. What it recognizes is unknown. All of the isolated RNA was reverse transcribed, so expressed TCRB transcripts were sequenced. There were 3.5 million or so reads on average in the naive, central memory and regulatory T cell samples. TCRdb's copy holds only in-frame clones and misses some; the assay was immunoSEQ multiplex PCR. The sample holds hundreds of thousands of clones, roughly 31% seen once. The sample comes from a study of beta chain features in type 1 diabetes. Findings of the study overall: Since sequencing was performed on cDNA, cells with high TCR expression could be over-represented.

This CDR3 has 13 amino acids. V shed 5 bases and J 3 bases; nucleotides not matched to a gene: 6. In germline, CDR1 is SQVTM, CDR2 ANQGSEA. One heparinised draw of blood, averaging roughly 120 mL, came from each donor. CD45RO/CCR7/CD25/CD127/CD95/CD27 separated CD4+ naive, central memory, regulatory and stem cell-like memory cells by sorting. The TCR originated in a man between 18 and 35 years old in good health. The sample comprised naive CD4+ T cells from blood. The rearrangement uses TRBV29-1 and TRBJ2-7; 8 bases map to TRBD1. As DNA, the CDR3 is TGCAGCGTTTCGACAGGGGCCGTCTACGAGCAGTACTTC. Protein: CSVSTGAVYEQYF.